Listed below are T cell receptor beta chains from one sample, sequenced in a study of blood T cell repertoires in COVID-19. Only in-frame clones appear in the TCRdb table, and some are missing; sequencing was by immunoSEQ multiplex PCR. The sample consists of 300,000 to 400,000 clones, approximately 87% of them appearing once. The sequencing sample was made of peripheral blood. The receptors were sampled from a woman aged 45-65 years with COVID-19, enrolled during active disease. Each CDR3 is given without its conserved first and last residue.

TRBV5-1	TRBJ2-1	13	ASSLVVSSYNEQF
TRBV12-5	TRBJ2-1	15	ASGLGRQGARVNEQF
TRBV27	TRBJ1-1	12	ASSLARGYTEAF
TRBV9	TRBJ2-6	17	ASSGTSGYMGSGANVLT
TRBV19	TRBJ1-5	13	AANDGTGVFQPQH
TRBV4-1	TRBJ2-7	13	ASSQDGRGSYEQY
TRBV5-4	TRBJ2-1	15	ASSPDLLRREGNEQF
TRBV30	TRBJ1-2	9	AWPTRRGYT
TRBV7-3	TRBJ2-7	11	ASSLSSSYEQY
TRBV12-5	TRBJ2-5	13	ASGLGLAARETQY
TRBV27	TRBJ2-3	12	ASSLSTVTDTQY
TRBV6-2/TRBV6-3	TRBJ2-1	17	ASSYKPPLAGGHYNEQF
TRBV4-2	TRBJ2-1	14	ASSQATSASYNEQF
TRBV5-1	TRBJ2-2	14	ASSPSGRSAGGELF
TRBV2	TRBJ2-5	11	ASSDWGRETQY
TRBV6-6	TRBJ1-4	13	ASTSRQGTNEKLF
TRBV5-8	TRBJ2-1	12	ASSLVGLRNEQF
TRBV5-1	TRBJ2-7	15	ASSLSGISGSLNEQY
TRBV7-9	TRBJ1-1	14	ASSSNLGTRNTEAF
TRBV5-1	TRBJ2-5	13	ASSLSNTGQETQY
TRBV12-5	TRBJ1-5	14	ASGFGHTGGYQPQH
TRBV24-1	TRBJ2-3	15	ATSDPGTSGAADTQY
TRBV5-1	TRBJ2-2	13	ASSLGQGNTGELF
TRBV9	TRBJ1-2	14	ASSGVHELLNYGYT
TRBV5-4	TRBJ1-1	12	ASSLHGGQGEAF
TRBV7-9	TRBJ1-2	14	ASSSHYRGAAHGYT
TRBV19	TRBJ2-1	13	ASSIDPQGYNEQF
TRBV5-6	TRBJ2-7	12	ASSFSGAPYEQY
TRBV27	TRBJ2-1	14	ASSRTGSSGGNEQF
TRBV19	TRBJ1-1	14	ASSFPGQGAWTEAF
TRBV19	TRBJ1-2	9	ASGPFRDYT
TRBV2	TRBJ1-2	13	ASNQGLGFGYGYT
TRBV19	TRBJ2-1	11	ASSIGFRVEQF
TRBV3-1/TRBV3-2	TRBJ2-1	11	ASSQDQRGEQF
TRBV5-1	TRBJ1-4	12	ASRTGGSLEKLF
TRBV5-1	TRBJ2-7	13	ASNRGTVESYEQY
TRBV6-6	TRBJ1-2	14	ASSYHRKQGDYGYT
TRBV19	TRBJ1-5	13	ASRWTGDYGQPQH
TRBV5-1	TRBJ1-2	12	ASSLETGDYGYT
TRBV4-1	TRBJ2-7	12	ASSPGVGVYEQY
TRBV7-2	TRBJ1-1	13	ASSLARATNTEAF
TRBV7-8	TRBJ2-5	13	ASSLGANFQETQY
TRBV5-1	TRBJ2-3	15	ASSLRPGQGRTDTQY
TRBV19	TRBJ2-5	15	ASRVGTSGSGQETQY
TRBV10-3	TRBJ2-7	10	AIGASGLEQY